Listed below are T cell receptor beta chains from one sample, sequenced in a study of blood T cell repertoires in COVID-19. Assay used: immunoSEQ multiplex PCR; TCRdb lists only in-frame clones, some missing. The sample contains 200,000 or so clones, around 81% of which appear only once. Sequenced sample: PBMCs or T cells enriched from blood (not recorded which). The receptors originated from a man aged 35-49 years who had recovered from COVID-19. Each CDR3 is given without its conserved first and last residue. The order of the fields is V gene, J gene, clone size, CDR3 protein. The listing skips clone size in some rows; elsewhere it reads once, few, many or a size class.

>TRBV5-6|TRBJ1-4|.
ASSLGREKLF
>TRBV29-1|TRBJ2-3|once
SSSPGQGADTQY
>TRBV3-1/TRBV3-2|TRBJ1-1|.
ASSQYSYYMNTEAF
>TRBV6-5|TRBJ2-5|.
ASSRREETQY
>TRBV5-1|TRBJ2-2|.
ASSLRRGGLF
>TRBV6-1|TRBJ1-2|.
ASSEVWDRATNYGYT
>TRBV6-6|TRBJ1-6|.
ASSSGGRRNSPLH
>TRBV4-1|TRBJ1-4|.
ASSQARIPTGGEKLF
>TRBV6-6|TRBJ2-7|.
ASSQLDSYEQY
>TRBV11-2|TRBJ2-3|.
ASSFGGRTDTQY
>TRBV7-2|TRBJ1-3|once
ASSLAPQGAGNTIY
>TRBV7-2|TRBJ1-5|.
ASSYTGGAGQPQH
>TRBV5-1|TRBJ2-7|few
ASSLSGVVRGEQY
>TRBV5-4|TRBJ1-2|.
ASSPTGGVGGYT
>TRBV6-5|TRBJ1-1|.
ASSYGFRADTEAF
>TRBV18|TRBJ1-5|.
ASSPSDSNQPQH
>TRBV5-1|TRBJ2-7|.
ASSLDRPSYEQY
>TRBV2|TRBJ1-1|.
ASSEGWVGAEAF
>TRBV28|TRBJ1-3|.
ASSLPSSGNTIY
>TRBV4-2|TRBJ1-1|.
ASSHTRGTGGLSTEAF
>TRBV9|TRBJ1-2|.
ASSEPRGYT
>TRBV19|TRBJ2-1|.
ASDGLAGGPREQF
>TRBV18|TRBJ2-2|.
ASSSTGDTGELF
>TRBV6-1|TRBJ2-1|.
ASSELFAGLVGYEQF
>TRBV10-3|TRBJ1-1|.
AISESGDRNTEAF
>TRBV7-7|TRBJ2-3|.
ASSPGTGYTDTQY